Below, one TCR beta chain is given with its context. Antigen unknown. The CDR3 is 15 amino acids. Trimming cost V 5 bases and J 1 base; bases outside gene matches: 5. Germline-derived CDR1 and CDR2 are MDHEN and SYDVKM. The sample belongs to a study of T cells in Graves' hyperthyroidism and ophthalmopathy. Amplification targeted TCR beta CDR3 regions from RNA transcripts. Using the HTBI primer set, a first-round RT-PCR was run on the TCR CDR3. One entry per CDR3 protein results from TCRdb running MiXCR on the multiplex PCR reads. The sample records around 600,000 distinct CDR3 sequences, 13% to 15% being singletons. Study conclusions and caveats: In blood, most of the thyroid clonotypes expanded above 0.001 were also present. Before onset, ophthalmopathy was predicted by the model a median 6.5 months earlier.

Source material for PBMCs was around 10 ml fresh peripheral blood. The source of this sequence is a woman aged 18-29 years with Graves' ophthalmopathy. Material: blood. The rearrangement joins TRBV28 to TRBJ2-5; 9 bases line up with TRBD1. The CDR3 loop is CASSNNRGRQETQYF. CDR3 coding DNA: TGTGCCAGCAGTAATAACAGGGGGCGCCAAGAGACCCAGTACTTC.